These 10 T cell receptor beta chains were all obtained from the same sample, sequenced in a study of cytomegalovirus exposure and HLA in healthy donors. The data were produced by immunoSEQ multiplex PCR, yet TCRdb's version contains in-frame clones alone and is incomplete. The top ten hold about 12% of the sample, which has 200,000 to 250,000 clones, roughly 87% seen once. Input material: PBMCs. The receptors derive from a man between 18 and 35 years old in good health and CMV-seropositive.

The chain uses TRBV4-1 and TRBJ2-5; tentatively, D is TRBD1 (6 bases). The germline V gene encodes CDR1 MGHRA and CDR2 YSYEKL. V lost 4 bases and J 2 bases, leaving 14 bases between the germline ends. The CDR3 contains 15 residues. The chain's CDR3 is CASSLNRVKQETQYF. CDR3 sequence (DNA): TGCGCCAGCAGCCTTAACAGGGTCAAACAAGAGACCCAGTACTTC.

This clone is a singleton in its sample. V gene TRBV27 combines with J gene TRBJ2-1, with TRBD2 identical over 10 bases. The CDR3 length is 15 residues. V gave up 8 bases and J gave up 3 bases; unmatched junction bases: 7. CDR1 is MNHEY and CDR2 is SMNVEV in the germline V gene (reference sequence). The chain's CDR3 is CASRKSGRDYNEQFF. The CDR3 DNA reads as TGTGCCAGCCGTAAAAGCGGGAGGGACTACAATGAGCAGTTCTTC.

As DNA, the CDR3 is TGTGCCAGCAGCCTAACCGGGACTAGCGGGAGGAACGGCAATGAGCAGTTCTTC. This encodes CASSLTGTSGRNGNEQFF. The rearrangement links TRBV9 to TRBJ2-1, with 15 bases matching TRBD2. After removal of 4 bases from V and 6 bases from J, the junction contained 11 bases not matched to a gene. The CDR3 covers 18 residues. Germline V gives CDR1 SGDLS, CDR2 YYNGEE. Variable domain in full (rest from reference TRBV9 and TRBJ2-1): DSGVTQTPKHLITATGQRVTLRCSPRSGDLSVYWYQQSLDQGLQFLIQYYNGEERAKGNILERFSAQQFPDLHSELNLSSLELGDSALYFCASSLTGTSGRNGNEQFFGPGTRLTVL.

Worth noting for this clone: Other DNA sequences from this sample encode an identical CDR3 as well. V and J are TRBV28 and TRBJ1-1; possibly TRBD1 for D (6 bases). Germline values: CDR1 MDHEN, CDR2 SYDVKM. Trimming shortened V by 3 bases and J by 1 base, and 9 bases separated the two germline ends. This CDR3 is built from 14 residues. The CDR3 protein is CASSLGTRNTEAFF. The CDR3 DNA is TGTGCCAGCAGTTTGGGGACACGGAACACTGAAGCTTTCTTT.

This rearrangement joins TRBV7-9 to TRBJ2-3; D remains ambiguous. The CDR3 extends over 16 amino acids. The ends were cut back, 0 bases at V and 0 bases at J, with 10 bases in the middle. Germline CDR1 SEHNR, CDR2 FQNEAQ (reference sequence). CDR3 loop: CASSLAGAKSTDTQYF. DNA for the CDR3: TGTGCCAGCAGCTTAGCGGGCGCTAAGAGCACAGATACGCAGTATTTT.

V gene TRBV19 combines with J gene TRBJ1-5; 8 bases map to TRBD1. The trim removed 8 bases at V and 2 bases at J, leaving 8 bases unmatched. Germline V gives CDR1 LNHDA, CDR2 SQIVND (reference sequence). This CDR3 contains 15 residues. In DNA form, the CDR3 reads TGTGCCAGTCTCCCGAAGACAGGGGGCAATCAGCCCCAGCATTTT. It is translated as CASLPKTGGNQPQHF.

The chain combines TRBV19 with TRBJ1-5; 7 bases line up with TRBD1. The J segment lost 4 bases and the V segment lost 3 bases, leaving 3 bases of the junction unmatched. This CDR3 has 14 residues. Germline CDR1 reads LNHDA; CDR2 reads SQIVND (reference sequence). The CDR3 coding sequence is TGTGCCAGTAGTATCGCAGGGGGGAATCAGCCCCAGCATTTT. Translating gives CASSIAGGNQPQHF.

The chain links TRBV15 to TRBJ1-3, with TRBD1 identical over 10 bases. Losses at the gene ends were 0 bases for V and 3 bases for J; bases not matched to a gene: 11. The CDR3 sequence is 19 residues long. Germline assignment: CDR1 LNHNV and CDR2 YYDKDF (reference sequence). In nucleotides, the CDR3 is TGTGCCACCAGCAGAGATCACTCCACCGGGACAGGGGATGGAAACACCATATATTTT. This gives the protein CATSRDHSTGTGDGNTIYF.

V is TRBV27 and J is TRBJ1-2, with TRBD1 as a possible D gene (6 bases). The ends were cut back, 6 bases at V and 1 base at J, with 12 bases in the middle. This CDR3 comprises 14 residues. From germline, CDR1 is MNHEY and CDR2 SMNVEV (reference sequence). The CDR3 here is CASSRDTDNYGYTF. The CDR3 DNA follows: TGTGCCAGCAGCCGGGACACCGATAACTATGGCTACACCTTC.

This clone was seen repeatedly, ten times or more. V is TRBV19 and J is TRBJ1-1, with 7 nucleotides matching TRBD1. V trimming: 4 bases; J trimming: 5 bases; junction bases outside the gene matches: 10. The CDR3 runs 15 residues. Germline V CDR1 and CDR2: LNHDA, SQIVND (reference sequence). The CDR3 DNA sequence: TGTGCCAGTAGTACAAGGGACAGTCTGTTGACTGAAGCTTTCTTT. Residues: CASSTRDSLLTEAFF.